This T cell receptor beta chain was obtained from a study of Tregs in tolerant kidney transplant recipients. Whole-study findings and limits: Findings come from small patient numbers and require larger validation.

Germline trimming cut 3 bases from V and 0 bases from J; bases unmatched to any gene: 7. CDR1 and CDR2 from the germline V gene are LNHDA and SQIVND (reference sequence). The CDR3 is made up of 17 amino acids. Remarks on this clone: Its specificity is unknown. The CDR3 end falls 3 residues outside the read, so it is completed with the germline J gene.

Profiled with immunoSEQ multiplex PCR; TCRdb holds only in-frame clones, not every one. In all, the sample yields 25,000 to 35,000 clones. The clonotype comes from a human donor who received a combined kidney and bone marrow transplant. The starting material was CD8+ T cells from blood, obtained before the transplant. The rearrangement joins TRBV19 to TRBJ2-2, with TRBD1 matching 7 bases. The CDR3 sequence: CASSILGTDANTGELFF. The DNA read from the CDR3 is TGTGCCAGTAGTATCCTTGGGACAGACGCGAACACCGGGGAG.